The source of this TCR beta chain is a study of cytomegalovirus exposure and HLA in healthy donors. As for the study in general: The 130 or so validation repertoires, a later analysis reported, used the same platform as the 600 to 700 first-cohort repertoires. General observations from the study: Among the CMV-associated chains, a few were confirmed in vitro as specific for CMV antigens.

This CDR3 contains 15 residues. Germline V CDR1 and CDR2: LGHNA, YNFKEQ. V lost 3 bases, J lost 9 bases, and 12 bases stayed unmatched. The assay was immunoSEQ multiplex PCR, and TCRdb's table has in-frame clones only and misses some. The sample records under 140,000 clones, 70% to 90% being singletons. Remarks on this clone: Its antigen remains unknown.

The sequenced sample was PBMCs. The chain couples TRBV4-2 to TRBJ1-2, with 8 bases lining up with TRBD1. The clonotype comes from a woman aged 30 to 39 in good health and CMV-seropositive. CDR3 DNA: TGTGCCAGCAGCCACCACAACGACAGGGGCCAGAGCTACACCTTC. It yields the protein CASSHHNDRGQSYTF.